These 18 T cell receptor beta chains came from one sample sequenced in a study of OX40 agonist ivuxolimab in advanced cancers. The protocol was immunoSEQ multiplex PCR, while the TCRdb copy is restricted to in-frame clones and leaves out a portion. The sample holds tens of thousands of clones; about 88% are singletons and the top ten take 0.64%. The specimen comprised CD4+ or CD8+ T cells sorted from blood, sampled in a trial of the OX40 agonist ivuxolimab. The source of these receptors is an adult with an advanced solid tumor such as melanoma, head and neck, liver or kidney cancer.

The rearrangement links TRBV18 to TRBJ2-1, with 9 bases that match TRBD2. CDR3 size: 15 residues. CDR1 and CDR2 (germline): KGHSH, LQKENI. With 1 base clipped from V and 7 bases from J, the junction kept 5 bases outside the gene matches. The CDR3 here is CASSPRAGGSNEQFF. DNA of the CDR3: TGTGCCAGCTCACCACGAGCGGGAGGTTCGAATGAGCAGTTCTTC.

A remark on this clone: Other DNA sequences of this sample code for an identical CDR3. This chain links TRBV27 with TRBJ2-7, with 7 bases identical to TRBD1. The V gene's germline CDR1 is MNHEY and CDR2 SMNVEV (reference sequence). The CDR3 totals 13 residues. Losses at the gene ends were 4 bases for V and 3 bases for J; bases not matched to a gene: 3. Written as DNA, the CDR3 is TGTGCCAGCAGTTCCCGGGACAGCTACGAGCAGTACTTC. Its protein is CASSSRDSYEQYF.

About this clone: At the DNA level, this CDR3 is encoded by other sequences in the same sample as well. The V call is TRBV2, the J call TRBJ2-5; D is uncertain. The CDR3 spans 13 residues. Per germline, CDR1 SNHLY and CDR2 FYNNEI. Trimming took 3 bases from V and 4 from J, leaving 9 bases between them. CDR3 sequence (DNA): TGTGCCAGCAGTGACAATGGGGTAGAGACCCAGTACTTC. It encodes CASSDNGVETQYF.

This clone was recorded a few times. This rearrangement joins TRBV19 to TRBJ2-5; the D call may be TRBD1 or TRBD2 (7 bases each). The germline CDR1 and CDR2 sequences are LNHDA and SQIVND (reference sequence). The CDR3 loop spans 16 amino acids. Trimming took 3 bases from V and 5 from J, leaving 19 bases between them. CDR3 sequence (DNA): TGTGCCAGTAGTATCTCAGGGGGGGGAGCGAAGGAGACCCAGTACTTC. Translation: CASSISGGGAKETQYF.

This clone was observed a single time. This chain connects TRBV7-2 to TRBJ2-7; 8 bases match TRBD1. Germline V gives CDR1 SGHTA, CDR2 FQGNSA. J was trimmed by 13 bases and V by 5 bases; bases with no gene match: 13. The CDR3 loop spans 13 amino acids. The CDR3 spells CASSPLPAGGIYF. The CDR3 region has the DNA TGTGCCAGCAGCCCGCTCCCCGCAGGGGGCATATACTTC.

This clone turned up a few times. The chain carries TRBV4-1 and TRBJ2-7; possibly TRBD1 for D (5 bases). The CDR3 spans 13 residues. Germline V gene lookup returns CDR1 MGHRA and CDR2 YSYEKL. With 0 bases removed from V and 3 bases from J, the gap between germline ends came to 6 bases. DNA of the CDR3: TGCGCCAGCAGCCAAGAGACAGACTACGAGCAGTACTTC. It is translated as CASSQETDYEQYF.

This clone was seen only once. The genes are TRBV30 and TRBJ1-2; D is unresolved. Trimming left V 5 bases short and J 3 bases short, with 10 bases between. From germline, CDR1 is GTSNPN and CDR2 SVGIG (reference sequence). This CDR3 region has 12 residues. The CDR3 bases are TGTGCCTGGCAGAGAGGATACTATGGCTACACCTTC. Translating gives CAWQRGYYGYTF.

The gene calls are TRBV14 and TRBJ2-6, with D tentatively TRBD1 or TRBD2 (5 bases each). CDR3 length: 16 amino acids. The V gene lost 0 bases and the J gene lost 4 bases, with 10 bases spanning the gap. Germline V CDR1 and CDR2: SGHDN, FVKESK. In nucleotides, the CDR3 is TGTGCCAGCAGCCAAGACTGGGGGAAAGGGGCCAACGTCCTGACTTTC. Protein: CASSQDWGKGANVLTF. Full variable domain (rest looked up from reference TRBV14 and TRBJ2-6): EAGVTQFPSHSVIEKGQTVTLRCDPISGHDNLYWYRRVMGKEIKFLLHFVKESKQDESGMPNNRFLAERTGGTYSTLKVQPAELEDSGVYFCASSQDWGKGANVLTFGAGSRLTVL.

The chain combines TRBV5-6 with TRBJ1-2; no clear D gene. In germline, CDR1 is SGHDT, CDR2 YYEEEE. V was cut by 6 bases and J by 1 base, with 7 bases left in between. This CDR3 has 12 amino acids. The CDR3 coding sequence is TGTGCCAGCACCCAGCTTAACTATGGCTACACCTTC. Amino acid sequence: CASTQLNYGYTF. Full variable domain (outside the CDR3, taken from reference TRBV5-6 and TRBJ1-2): DAGVTQSPTHLIKTRGQQVTLRCSPKSGHDTVSWYQQALGQGPQFIFQYYEEEERQRGNFPDRFSGHQFPNYSSELNVNALLLGDSALYLCASTQLNYGYTFGSGTRLTVV.

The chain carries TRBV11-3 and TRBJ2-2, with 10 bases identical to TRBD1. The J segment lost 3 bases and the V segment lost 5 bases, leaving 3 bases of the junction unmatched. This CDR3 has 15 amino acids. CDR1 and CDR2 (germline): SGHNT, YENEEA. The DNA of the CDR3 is TGTGCCAGCAGCCCCGGACAGGGGGACACCGGGGAGCTGTTTTTT. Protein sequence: CASSPGQGDTGELFF. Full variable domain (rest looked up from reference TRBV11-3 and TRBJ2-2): EAGVVQSPRYKIIEKKQPVAFWCNPISGHNTLYWYLQNLGQGPELLIRYENEEAVDDSQLPKDRFSAERLKGVDSTLKIQPAELGDSAVYLCASSPGQGDTGELFFGEGSRLTVL.

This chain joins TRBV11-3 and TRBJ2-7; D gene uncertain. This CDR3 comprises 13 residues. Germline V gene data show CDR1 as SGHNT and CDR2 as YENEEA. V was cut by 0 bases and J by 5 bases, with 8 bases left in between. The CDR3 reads CASSLEGSHEQYF. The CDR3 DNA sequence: TGTGCCAGCAGCTTAGAGGGATCCCACGAGCAGTACTTC.

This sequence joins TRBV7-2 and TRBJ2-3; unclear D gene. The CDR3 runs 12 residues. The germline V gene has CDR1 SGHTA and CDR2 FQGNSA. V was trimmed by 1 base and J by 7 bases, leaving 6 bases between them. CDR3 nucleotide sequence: TGTGCCAGCAGCTTAGTTGGGAATACGCAGTATTTT. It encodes CASSLVGNTQYF.

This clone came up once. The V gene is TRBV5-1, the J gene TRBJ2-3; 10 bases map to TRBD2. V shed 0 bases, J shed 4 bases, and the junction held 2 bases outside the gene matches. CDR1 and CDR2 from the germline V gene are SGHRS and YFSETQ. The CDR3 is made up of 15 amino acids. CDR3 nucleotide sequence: TGCGCCAGCAGCTTGGGGCTAGCGGGAGCAGATACGCAGTATTTT. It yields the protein CASSLGLAGADTQYF.

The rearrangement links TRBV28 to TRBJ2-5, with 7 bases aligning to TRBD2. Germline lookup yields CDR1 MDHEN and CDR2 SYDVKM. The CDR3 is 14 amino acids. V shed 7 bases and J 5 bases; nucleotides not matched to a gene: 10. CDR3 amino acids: CASTLGGEYETQYF. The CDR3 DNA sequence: TGTGCCAGCACCCTGGGAGGGGAGTATGAGACCCAGTACTTC.

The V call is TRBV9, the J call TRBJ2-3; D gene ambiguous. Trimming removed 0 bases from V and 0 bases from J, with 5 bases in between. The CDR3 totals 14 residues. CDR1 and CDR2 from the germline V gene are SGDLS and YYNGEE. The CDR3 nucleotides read TGTGCCAGCAGCGTAGCCCAAAGCACAGATACGCAGTATTTT. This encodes CASSVAQSTDTQYF.

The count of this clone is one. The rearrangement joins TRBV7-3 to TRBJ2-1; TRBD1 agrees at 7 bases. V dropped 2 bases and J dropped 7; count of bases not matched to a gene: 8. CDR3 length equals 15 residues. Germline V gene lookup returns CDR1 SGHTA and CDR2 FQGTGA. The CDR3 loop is CASSLVAGGWNEQFF. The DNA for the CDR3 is TGTGCCAGCAGCTTAGTCGCAGGGGGTTGGAATGAGCAGTTCTTC.

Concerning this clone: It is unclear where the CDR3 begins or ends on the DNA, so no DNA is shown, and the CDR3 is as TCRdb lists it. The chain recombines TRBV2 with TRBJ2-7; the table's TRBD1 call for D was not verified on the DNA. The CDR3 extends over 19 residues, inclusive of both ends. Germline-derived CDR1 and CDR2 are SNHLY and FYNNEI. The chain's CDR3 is CASRDSLRWWGQGSMYLHF.

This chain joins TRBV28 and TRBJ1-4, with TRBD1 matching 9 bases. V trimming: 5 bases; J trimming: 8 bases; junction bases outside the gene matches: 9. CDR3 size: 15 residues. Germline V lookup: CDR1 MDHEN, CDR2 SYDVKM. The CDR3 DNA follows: TGTGCCAGCAGTCCCCCACAGGGGGCTCGGGAAAAACTGTTTTTT. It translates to CASSPPQGAREKLFF.